Shown below are 19 T cell receptor beta chains from a single sample sequenced in a study of blood T cell repertoires in COVID-19. TCRdb's table, derived via immunoSEQ multiplex PCR, lists solely in-frame clones and lacks some. The repertoire holds 75,000 or so clones, around 80% seen once, with about 5% in the top ten. Sequences were obtained from peripheral blood. These receptors all stem from a man between 60 and 75 years old with active or convalescent COVID-19.

The CDR3 spells CAISESGENGYTF. DNA for the CDR3: TGTGCCATCAGTGAGTCGGGCGAGAATGGCTACACCTTC. The J gene is TRBJ1-2, the V gene TRBV10-3; no clear D gene. Germline V gene lookup returns CDR1 ENHRY and CDR2 SYGVKD. CDR3 length: 13 residues. V was shortened by 0 bases and J by 6 bases, with 8 bases between the two germline ends.

V gene TRBV7-9 combines with J gene TRBJ2-7; 7 bases fit TRBD1. V was pared by 4 bases and J by 0 bases, with 3 bases of the junction left unmatched. The germline gives CDR1 SEHNR, CDR2 FQNEAQ (reference sequence). This CDR3 has 14 residues. DNA for the CDR3: TGTGCCAGCAGCTCGGGACAGATCTCCTACGAGCAGTACTTC. Its protein is CASSSGQISYEQYF.

This clone was detected only once. The J gene is TRBJ1-5, the V gene TRBV6-6; D is unresolved. The CDR3 is 15 residues long. Trimming removed 5 bases from V and 6 bases from J, with 17 bases in between. Germline CDR1 is MNHNY and CDR2 is SVGAGI (reference sequence). CDR3 loop: CASSPGGRTGQPQHF. In DNA, the CDR3 is TGTGCCAGCAGTCCCGGCGGGAGAACGGGTCAGCCCCAGCATTTT.

V is TRBV14 and J is TRBJ2-7, with a possible D match to TRBD1 (6 bases). Trimming removed 2 bases at V and 0 bases at J, with 17 bases between. The CDR3 extends over 17 amino acids. CDR1 SGHDN and CDR2 FVKESK come from the germline V gene. The CDR3 sequence: CASSQRDPYRASYEQYF. The CDR3 DNA reads as TGTGCCAGCAGCCAAAGGGACCCATACAGGGCCTCCTACGAGCAGTACTTC.

This clone was counted a single time. This chain links TRBV5-4 with TRBJ2-1; D is possibly TRBD2 (6 bases). Per germline, CDR1 SGHNT and CDR2 YYREEE (reference sequence). The CDR3 covers 14 residues. V gave up 4 bases and J gave up 6 bases, with 14 bases separating them. The CDR3 sequence is CASSGASARNEQFF. In DNA form, the CDR3 reads TGTGCCAGCAGCGGGGCTAGCGCCCGCAATGAGCAGTTCTTC. Full variable domain (outside the CDR3, taken from reference TRBV5-4 and TRBJ2-1): ETGVTQSPTHLIKTRGQQVTLRCSSQSGHNTVSWYQQALGQGPQFIFQYYREEENGRGNFPPRFSGLQFPNYSSELNVNALELDDSALYLCASSGASARNEQFFGPGTRLTVL.

The chain links TRBV4-3 to TRBJ1-4; 9 bases agree with TRBD1. This CDR3 is 16 amino acids long. Germline lookup yields CDR1 LGHNA and CDR2 YSLEER. After removal of 1 base from V and 5 bases from J, the junction contained 5 bases not matched to a gene. The CDR3 loop reads CASSQAGDRGNEKLFF. CDR3 bases: TGCGCCAGCAGCCAAGCGGGAGACAGGGGGAATGAAAAACTGTTTTTT.

The CDR3 here is CASSITGESPLHF. The CDR3 coding sequence is TGTGCCAGCAGCATCACAGGGGAGTCACCCCTCCACTTT. The chain carries TRBV7-9 and TRBJ1-6; 7 bases match TRBD1. Trimming at V came to 5 bases and at J to 10 bases, leaving 5 bases not matched to a gene. The CDR3 contains 13 residues. Germline lookup yields CDR1 SEHNR and CDR2 FQNEAQ (reference sequence).

The chain is built from TRBV6-2 or TRBV6-3 and TRBJ2-1; the match to TRBD2 covers 11 bases. Germline CDR1 MNHEY, CDR2 SVGEGT. CDR3 size: 17 residues. With V trimmed by 0 bases and J by 0 bases, 1 base remained unmatched. CDR3 DNA: TGTGCCAGCAGTTACTCAGGGACTAGCGGCTCCTACAATGAGCAGTTCTTC. Its translation is CASSYSGTSGSYNEQFF.

This chain uses TRBV4-2 with TRBJ2-7; D is undetermined. Germline assignment: CDR1 LGHNA and CDR2 YNFKEQ. Trimming cost V 2 bases and J 4 bases, with 12 bases left between them. CDR3 length equals 14 residues. CDR3 loop: CASSQTVWSYEQYF. CDR3 DNA: TGTGCCAGCAGCCAAACTGTCTGGTCGTACGAGCAGTACTTC.

CDR3 in amino acids: CASSKDGGAGNEQFF. The CDR3 nucleotides are TGTGCCAGCAGTAAGGACGGGGGGGCCGGGAATGAGCAGTTCTTC. This sequence joins TRBV6-2 or TRBV6-3 and TRBJ2-1; the match to TRBD2 covers 8 bases. This CDR3 has 15 residues. Trimming took 5 bases from V and 7 from J; bases not matched to a gene: 10. Germline-derived CDR1 and CDR2 are MNHEY and SVGEGT.

The chain carries TRBV25-1 and TRBJ1-6, with 9 positions matching TRBD1. The CDR3 covers 14 residues. V shed 3 bases and J 7 bases; nucleotides not matched to a gene: 1. Germline CDR1 and CDR2: MGHDK and SYGVNS. The CDR3 protein is CASSDGTGNSPLHF. CDR3 nucleotide sequence: TGTGCCAGCAGTGACGGGACAGGGAATTCACCCCTCCACTTT. The full variable domain, in which reference TRBV25-1 and TRBJ1-6 provide the parts outside the CDR3, is EADIYQTPRYLVIGTGKKITLECSQTMGHDKMYWYQQDPGMELHLIHYSYGVNSTEKGDLSSESTVSRIRTEHFPLTLESARPSHTSQYLCASSDGTGNSPLHFGNGTRLTVT.

The V and J genes are TRBV6-1 and TRBJ2-3; 10 nucleotides line up with TRBD2. Unmatched junction bases numbered 3, after V lost 2 bases and J lost 1 base. This CDR3 has 16 amino acids. The germline V gene encodes CDR1 MNHNS and CDR2 SASEGT. CDR3 loop: CASSETSGVGTDTQYF. CDR3 bases: TGTGCCAGCAGTGAAACTAGCGGGGTTGGCACAGATACGCAGTATTTT.

The V gene is TRBV6-5, the J gene TRBJ2-1, with 7 bases matching TRBD1. The CDR3 totals 15 residues. Germline trimming cut 6 bases from V and 3 bases from J; bases unmatched to any gene: 8. The germline V gene has CDR1 MNHEY and CDR2 SVGAGI. CDR3 DNA: TGTGCCAGCAGCCTCCCCCGGACAGGCTACAATGAGCAGTTCTTC. This codes for CASSLPRTGYNEQFF.

The chain uses TRBV6-1 and TRBJ1-5; D is undetermined. Germline V CDR1 and CDR2: MNHNS, SASEGT. The CDR3 totals 18 residues. V gave up 0 bases and J gave up 1 base, with 16 bases separating them. The CDR3 sequence is CASSEALFRGRSNQPQHF. The CDR3 coding sequence is TGTGCCAGCAGTGAAGCCCTATTCCGAGGGAGAAGCAATCAGCCCCAGCATTTT.

The rearrangement joins TRBV2 to TRBJ2-1, with 10 bases matching TRBD2. CDR3 length: 13 amino acids. The germline gives CDR1 SNHLY, CDR2 FYNNEI. V dropped 5 bases and J dropped 10; count of bases not matched to a gene: 5. The CDR3 nucleotides read TGTGCCAGCAGTACTAGCGGGGTGGGAGAGCAGTTCTTC. Translation gives CASSTSGVGEQFF.

This chain joins TRBV6-5 and TRBJ2-7; perhaps TRBD1 as D (5 bases). Germline CDR1 and CDR2: MNHEY and SVGAGI. This CDR3 is 13 amino acids long. V was cut by 5 bases and J by 3 bases, with 11 bases left in between. The CDR3 is CASSTGIVYEQYF. DNA for the CDR3: TGTGCCAGCAGTACAGGAATCGTCTACGAGCAGTACTTC.

V usage is TRBV7-9 and J usage is TRBJ2-1, with D perhaps TRBD1 (6 bases). The V end was cut by 3 bases, the J end by 6 bases, with 15 bases between. Looked up from germline, CDR1 is SEHNR and CDR2 is FQNEAQ (reference sequence). The CDR3 is 15 amino acids. The CDR3 DNA reads TGTGCCAGCAGCTTGGCTGGGAGACAGGCCAATGAGCAGTTCTTC. Its protein is CASSLAGRQANEQFF.

The chain has TRBV27 and TRBJ2-7, with D tentatively TRBD1 (6 bases). V shed 6 bases and J shed 2 bases, with 8 bases lying between them. CDR1 is MNHEY and CDR2 is SMNVEV in the germline V gene (reference sequence). The CDR3 consists of 12 residues. The CDR3: CASRDSPYEQYF. In DNA form, the CDR3 reads TGTGCCAGCAGGGACAGCCCCTACGAGCAGTACTTC.

The chain uses TRBV19 and TRBJ2-6; TRBD1 aligns across 7 bases. Looked up from germline, CDR1 is LNHDA and CDR2 is SQIVND (reference sequence). V lost 2 bases, J lost 0 bases, and 10 bases stayed unmatched. This CDR3 is built from 19 residues. The CDR3, as DNA: TGTGCCAGTAGTATAACGTGGCAGGGGGTAAGCTCTGGGGCCAACGTCCTGACTTTC. It translates to CASSITWQGVSSGANVLTF.